This T cell receptor beta chain was captured by sequencing in a study of control samples from healthy donors and cancer patients. Profiling relied on immunoSEQ multiplex PCR, and the TCRdb table lists in-frame clones only, not all of them. The sample shows hundreds of thousands of clones, roughly 80% of them seen only once. J gave up 7 bases and V 5 bases, and 14 bases lay outside the gene matches. The CDR3 has 16 residues. The germline V gene has CDR1 MDHEN and CDR2 SYDVKM. Sequencing was carried out using PBMCs. This sequence was found in a woman aged 60-75 years with lung cancer. The chain has TRBV28 and TRBJ1-2, with 9 nucleotides matching TRBD1. The CDR3 region is CASSLMAGDRDVGYTF. The CDR3 DNA is TGTGCCAGCAGTCTGATGGCCGGGGACAGGGATGTTGGCTACACCTTC.